A single sample is the source of the 27 T cell receptor beta chains below, sequenced in a study of cytomegalovirus exposure and HLA in healthy donors (dated by TCRdb to 2016 to 2017). The protocol used for the library was the immunoSEQ multiplex PCR assay. A mixture of 60 forward primers for TCR Vbeta segments and 13 reverse primers for TCR Jbeta segments was used in the multiplex PCR. TCRdb obtained this table from immuneACCESS and retained in-frame rearrangements with V and J assigned. These tables miss some clones; where compared with another copy, unresolved V genes account for less than half of the shortfall, and the remainder is unexplained. The sample table lists 95,000 to 150,000 clones, 75% to 90% of them with a count of one. 2.1% of the sample is taken by the ten largest. Sequenced material: PBMCs. Source of these receptors: a young man in good health and CMV-seronegative.

The chain links TRBV9 to TRBJ2-3; tentative D call: TRBD1 (6 bases). The CDR3 loop spans 14 amino acids. Germline loops: CDR1 SGDLS, CDR2 YYNGEE. The ends were cut back, 0 bases at V and 3 bases at J, with 8 bases in the middle. CDR3 DNA: TGTGCCAGCAGCGTAGCACAGGGTACAGATACGCAGTATTTT. It codes for CASSVAQGTDTQYF.

The chain has TRBV19 and TRBJ2-3; weak D call: TRBD1 (6 bases). CDR1 and CDR2 from the germline V gene are LNHDA and SQIVND (reference sequence). Trimming removed 6 bases at V and 0 bases at J, with 10 bases between. This CDR3 has 14 residues. DNA of the CDR3: TGTGCCAGTAGAGACAGGCTAAGCACAGATACGCAGTATTTT. It is translated as CASRDRLSTDTQYF.

The V call is TRBV6-1, the J call TRBJ1-1; D gene ambiguous. This CDR3 spans 12 amino acids. The germline gives CDR1 MNHNS, CDR2 SASEGT. V lost 4 bases and J 11 bases, leaving 14 bases between the germline ends. CDR3 sequence reads: CASSGEYTGAFF. The CDR3 nucleotides are TGTGCCAGCAGTGGGGAGTATACGGGGGCTTTCTTT.

The chain has TRBV11-2 and TRBJ2-7; tentative D call: TRBD1 (5 bases). This CDR3 is built from 15 residues. Looked up from germline, CDR1 is SGHAT and CDR2 is FQNNGV. V lost 0 bases, J lost 1 base, and 10 bases lay in between. CDR3 in amino acids: CASSLDLGVSYEQYF. The CDR3 nucleotides read TGTGCCAGCAGCTTAGATCTAGGGGTTTCCTACGAGCAGTACTTC.

The gene calls are TRBV6-5 and TRBJ1-1, with 10 nucleotides matching TRBD1. Per germline, CDR1 MNHEY and CDR2 SVGAGI. CDR3 length: 14 residues. Trimming took 5 bases from V and 5 from J; bases not matched to a gene: 5. The CDR3 spells CASSRDRGGTEAFF. The CDR3 nucleotides are TGTGCCAGCAGTCGGGACAGGGGAGGGACTGAAGCTTTCTTT.

In this sample, this clone turned up once. The chain carries TRBV4-3 and TRBJ2-1, with D possibly matching TRBD2 (5 bases). V was clipped by 0 bases and J by 1 base, with 16 bases between them. Germline assignment: CDR1 LGHNA and CDR2 YSLEER. The CDR3 has 18 amino acids. CDR3 in amino acids: CASSQDLPGGLSYNEQFF. The CDR3 nucleotides are TGCGCCAGCAGCCAAGATCTGCCGGGCGGACTTTCCTACAATGAGCAGTTCTTC.

This clone has only one observation. CDR3 nucleotide sequence: TGTGCCAGTAGTACCTGGACAGAGTCTAGTTATCAGCCCCAGCATTTT. It codes for CASSTWTESSYQPQHF. The chain carries TRBV19 and TRBJ1-5; the D gene is possibly TRBD1 (6 bases). Trimming left V 4 bases short and J 5 bases short, with 18 bases between. The CDR3 is made up of 16 amino acids. In germline, CDR1 is LNHDA, CDR2 SQIVND (reference sequence). Complete variable domain (other parts from reference TRBV19 and TRBJ1-5): DGGITQSPKYLFRKEGQNVTLSCEQNLNHDAMYWYRQDPGQGLRLIYYSQIVNDFQKGDIAEGYSVSREKKESFPLTVTSAQKNPTAFYLCASSTWTESSYQPQHFGDGTRLSIL.

The chain is built from TRBV5-6 and TRBJ2-5, with 7 positions matching TRBD2. Germline V gene data show CDR1 as SGHDT and CDR2 as YYEEEE. The CDR3 extends over 15 amino acids. Germline trimming cut 4 bases from V and 7 bases from J; bases unmatched to any gene: 13. CDR3 sequence reads: CASSQSGEAAGTQYF. The CDR3 DNA follows: TGTGCCAGCAGCCAAAGCGGGGAGGCGGCCGGGACCCAGTACTTC. The whole variable domain, filled in from reference TRBV5-6 and TRBJ2-5, reads DAGVTQSPTHLIKTRGQQVTLRCSPKSGHDTVSWYQQALGQGPQFIFQYYEEEERQRGNFPDRFSGHQFPNYSSELNVNALLLGDSALYLCASSQSGEAAGTQYFGPGTRLLVL.

The chain couples TRBV19 to TRBJ1-2, with D uncertain. Germline V gene sequence: CDR1 LNHDA, CDR2 SQIVND (reference sequence). This CDR3 region has 16 residues. Trimming cost V 4 bases and J 0 bases, with 15 bases left between them. CDR3 in DNA: TGTGCCAGTAGTACTCTAGGTGGCGACGCTAACTATGGCTACACCTTC. Its protein product is CASSTLGGDANYGYTF.

The chain uses TRBV10-3 and TRBJ1-1; 9 bases align to TRBD1. The germline V gene has CDR1 ENHRY and CDR2 SYGVKD. This CDR3 comprises 15 residues. With 6 bases clipped from V and 3 bases from J, the junction kept 8 bases outside the gene matches. The CDR3 sequence is CAIRTQGAHDTEAFF. Here the CDR3 DNA reads TGTGCCATCAGGACACAGGGGGCGCATGACACTGAAGCTTTCTTT.

This chain links TRBV4-2 with TRBJ2-7; 9 bases map to TRBD2. The CDR3 consists of 15 residues. CDR1 is LGHNA and CDR2 is YNFKEQ in the germline V gene. After removal of 0 bases from V and 7 bases from J, the junction contained 7 bases not matched to a gene. This CDR3 reads CASSQDGGGAGEQYF. CDR3 DNA: TGTGCCAGCAGCCAAGATGGCGGGGGGGCTGGAGAGCAGTACTTC.

With regard to this clone: The junction and the germline gene differ at one end; a read error may be behind it. The V call is TRBV15, the J call TRBJ2-4; weak D call: TRBD1 (6 bases). This CDR3 comprises 18 residues. Germline V gene lookup returns CDR1 LNHNV and CDR2 YYDKDF (reference sequence). Here the CDR3 reads CATSRTGPQVIAKNSQYF. For the CDR3, the DNA is TGTGCCACCAGCAGGACAGGTCCTCAGGTCATAGCCAAAAACAGTCAGTACTTC.

The chain uses TRBV5-1 and TRBJ2-2, with D possibly matching TRBD1 (5 bases). There are 14 residues in the CDR3. V lost 2 bases and J 4 bases, leaving 9 bases between the germline ends. The germline CDR1 and CDR2 sequences are SGHRS and YFSETQ. In DNA form, the CDR3 reads TGCGCCAGCAGCTTAGGGGATAGCACCGGGGAGCTGTTTTTT. Amino acids: CASSLGDSTGELFF.

Here the CDR3 DNA reads TGTGCCAGCAGCGCGGGGGTGGGCCCGGATACGCAGTATTTT. This encodes CASSAGVGPDTQYF. The chain carries TRBV6-5 and TRBJ2-3, with TRBD2 identical over 7 bases. This CDR3 region has 14 residues. The junction had 9 bases not matched to a gene; V was cut back by 6 bases and J by 6 bases. Germline CDR1 and CDR2: MNHEY and SVGAGI.

This clone was seen just once. V usage is TRBV12-5 and J usage is TRBJ2-1; D unclear. The V end was cut by 9 bases, the J end by 7 bases, with 10 bases between. Germline CDR1 is LGHNT and CDR2 is FRNRAP. This CDR3 is 11 amino acids long. The CDR3 protein is CASLGPNEQFF. The CDR3 DNA reads as TGTGCTAGCCTTGGGCCTAATGAGCAGTTCTTC.

V is TRBV6-1 and J is TRBJ2-1; 8 bases align to TRBD1. The CDR3 loop spans 14 amino acids. Trimming removed 6 bases from V and 7 bases from J; junction bases left unmatched: 8. Germline CDR1 is MNHNS and CDR2 is SASEGT. For the CDR3, the DNA is TGTGCCAGCAGCCAAAGGACAGGGAGAAATGAGCAGTTCTTC. It encodes CASSQRTGRNEQFF.

The rearrangement links TRBV12-1 to TRBJ1-1; the table's D call TRBD1 went unverified against the DNA. TRBV12-1 is a pseudogene. The CDR3 totals 10 residues. CDR3 region: CARLGQLAFF. The CDR3 DNA sequence: TGTGCCAGATTAGGACAGTTGGCTTTCTTT.

The chain recombines TRBV7-9 with TRBJ2-5, with D unclear. CDR1 and CDR2 from the germline V gene are SEHNR and FQNEAQ (reference sequence). Trimming shortened V by 6 bases and J by 3 bases, and 5 bases separated the two germline ends. The CDR3 spans 11 residues. DNA of the CDR3: TGTGCCAGCAGTCGGGAAGAGACCCAGTACTTC. Amino acid sequence: CASSREETQYF.

The chain links TRBV27 to TRBJ1-5; weak D call: TRBD1 (6 bases). This CDR3 comprises 15 residues. Trimming shortened V by 2 bases and J by 10 bases, and 18 bases separated the two germline ends. Per the germline V gene, CDR1 is MNHEY and CDR2 is SMNVEV (reference sequence). CDR3 nucleotides: TGTGCCAGCAGTTTAATAGGGGGGGACATACAACCCCAGCATTTT. It specifies CASSLIGGDIQPQHF.

This clone was seen a single time. This chain uses TRBV28 with TRBJ1-4; 7 nucleotides match TRBD1. Per germline, CDR1 MDHEN and CDR2 SYDVKM. The CDR3 is made up of 16 amino acids. J was trimmed by 0 bases and V by 4 bases; bases with no gene match: 5. CDR3 in amino acids: CASSSTGWPTNEKLFF. CDR3 coding DNA: TGTGCCAGCAGTTCGACAGGGTGGCCAACTAATGAAAAACTGTTTTTT.

The chain uses TRBV19 and TRBJ1-2; D is possibly TRBD1 (6 bases). V was shortened by 4 bases and J by 0 bases, with 9 bases between the two germline ends. The CDR3 is made up of 14 amino acids. Germline assignment: CDR1 LNHDA and CDR2 SQIVND (reference sequence). The CDR3 DNA reads as TGTGCCAGTAGTACGGACAGCGCTAACTATGGCTACACCTTC. This sequence encodes CASSTDSANYGYTF. The full variable domain, in which reference TRBV19 and TRBJ1-2 provide the parts outside the CDR3, is DGGITQSPKYLFRKEGQNVTLSCEQNLNHDAMYWYRQDPGQGLRLIYYSQIVNDFQKGDIAEGYSVSREKKESFPLTVTSAQKNPTAFYLCASSTDSANYGYTFGSGTRLTVV.

V and J are TRBV10-3 and TRBJ2-1; 7 nucleotides align to TRBD1. The length of the CDR3 is 15 residues. The germline CDR1 and CDR2 sequences are ENHRY and SYGVKD. With V trimmed by 7 bases and J by 3 bases, 9 bases remained unmatched. The CDR3 DNA is TGTGCCATCAACACCGGGACAGAGAGCTACAATGAGCAGTTCTTC. Encoded protein: CAINTGTESYNEQFF.

V usage is TRBV25-1 and J usage is TRBJ1-1; 7 nucleotides agree with TRBD1. V lost 2 bases and J lost 5; bases outside the gene matches: 2. This CDR3 is 13 amino acids long. Germline CDR1 reads MGHDK; CDR2 reads SYGVNS. The CDR3 DNA is TGTGCCAGCAGTGAACAGGGGGTAACTGAAGCTTTCTTT. Amino acid sequence: CASSEQGVTEAFF. Looking up the rest from reference TRBV25-1 and TRBJ1-1 gives the full variable domain: EADIYQTPRYLVIGTGKKITLECSQTMGHDKMYWYQQDPGMELHLIHYSYGVNSTEKGDLSSESTVSRIRTEHFPLTLESARPSHTSQYLCASSEQGVTEAFFGQGTRLTVV.

V usage is TRBV5-1 and J usage is TRBJ1-3, with unresolved D. Germline lookup yields CDR1 SGHRS and CDR2 YFSETQ. Deletions cut 4 bases from V and 4 bases from J, with 12 bases between. This CDR3 has 14 amino acids. CDR3 region: CASSPSTGGNTIYF. For the CDR3, the DNA is TGCGCCAGCAGCCCCAGTACGGGGGGAAACACCATATATTTT.

The chain carries TRBV13 and TRBJ2-7; D uncertain. The V end lost 0 bases, the J end lost 2 bases, and 5 bases lay between the germline ends. The germline CDR1 and CDR2 sequences are PRHDT and FYEKMQ (reference sequence). The CDR3 has 13 amino acids. Written as DNA, the CDR3 is TGTGCCAGCAGCTTAGGTAAAACCTACGAGCAGTACTTC. It codes for CASSLGKTYEQYF.

In this sample, this clone turned up a few times. This chain connects TRBV4-3 to TRBJ2-1, with unresolved D. CDR3 length equals 16 residues. Per the germline V gene, CDR1 is LGHNA and CDR2 is YSLEER. Trimming took 5 bases from V and 0 from J, leaving 14 bases between them. The CDR3 is CASSFSTPGSYNEQFF. In DNA form, the CDR3 reads TGCGCCAGCAGCTTTAGTACCCCCGGCTCCTACAATGAGCAGTTCTTC.

This clone appeared a few times. The chain couples TRBV5-1 to TRBJ2-5; perhaps TRBD1 as D (6 bases). Trimming pared 3 bases from V and 4 bases from J, leaving 10 bases between. The CDR3 consists of 13 residues. Germline V CDR1 and CDR2: SGHRS, YFSETQ. DNA of the CDR3: TGCGCCAGCAGCTCGGACAGCCTAGAGACCCAGTACTTC. Residues: CASSSDSLETQYF. Supplemented by reference TRBV5-1 and TRBJ2-5, the full variable domain reads KAGVTQTPRYLIKTRGQQVTLSCSPISGHRSVSWYQQTPGQGLQFLFEYFSETQRNKGNFPGRFSGRQFSNSRSEMNVSTLELGDSALYLCASSSDSLETQYFGPGTRLLVL.